The rows below give T cell receptor beta chains drawn from one sample of a study of blood T cell repertoires in COVID-19. This table comes from immunoSEQ multiplex PCR, and its TCRdb copy is limited to in-frame clones, with some not included. The table lists almost 500,000 clones, approximately 91% of them singletons. The specimen sequenced was PBMCs or T cells enriched from blood (not recorded which). The receptors come from a woman in her fifties or sixties who had recovered from COVID-19. The CDR3 runs from the conserved cysteine through the conserved F or W. A D gene is named only where the DNA matches it firmly. Rows give clone size only sometimes, using once, few, many, or a class for an expanded clone.

d_call	v_call	j_call	clone_size	cdr3_aa	cdr3_nt
TRBD1	TRBV2	TRBJ1-6	.	CASSEAATGDNSPLHF	TGTGCCAGCAGTGAAGCGGCGACAGGGGATAATTCACCCCTCCACTTT
.	TRBV24-1	TRBJ2-2	.	CATSANPRGGTGELFF	TGTGCCACCAGTGCCAACCCCAGGGGAGGGACCGGGGAGCTGTTTTTT
TRBD1	TRBV5-1	TRBJ2-7	.	CASSKQPGQPYEQYF	TGCGCCAGCAGCAAACAACCGGGACAGCCCTACGAGCAGTACTTC
.	TRBV5-5	TRBJ1-2	.	CASSYTGPGYTF	TGTGCCAGCAGCTATACAGGGCCCGGCTACACCTTC
.	TRBV19	TRBJ2-6	.	CASSIRVITSGANVLTF	TGTGCCAGTAGTATCCGCGTTATAACCTCTGGGGCCAACGTCCTGACTTTC
TRBD1	TRBV19	TRBJ2-3	.	CASSPQDRGLTDTQYF	TGTGCCAGTAGTCCCCAGGACAGGGGGCTAACAGATACGCAGTATTTT
TRBD1	TRBV28	TRBJ1-4	.	CASSDARDRDKLFF	TGTGCCAGCAGTGACGCTCGGGACAGGGATAAACTGTTTTTT
.	TRBV5-1	TRBJ1-1	few	CASSLVGGVNTEAFF	TGCGCCAGCAGCTTGGTGGGGGGAGTGAACACTGAAGCTTTCTTT
.	TRBV4-2	TRBJ2-3	once	CASSQETVADTQYF	TGTGCCAGCAGCCAAGAAACAGTTGCGGATACGCAGTATTTT
TRBD1	TRBV12-3/TRBV12-4	TRBJ1-4	.	CASKGTVGEKLFF	TGTGCCAGCAAAGGGACAGTAGGTGAAAAACTGTTTTTT
TRBD2	TRBV5-1	TRBJ2-1	once	CASSYIAGDLYNEQFF	TGCGCCAGCAGTTACATAGCGGGGGACCTCTACAATGAGCAGTTCTTC
.	TRBV5-1	TRBJ1-2	.	CASSLDEGASGYTF	TGCGCCAGCAGCTTGGATGAGGGTGCTAGTGGCTACACCTTC
.	TRBV10-3	TRBJ1-3	.	CATYGLGNTIYF	TGTGCCACCTACGGTTTGGGAAACACCATATATTTT
TRBD1	TRBV5-5	TRBJ1-5	.	CASIQGAGSNQPQHF	TGTGCCAGCATCCAGGGGGCAGGGAGCAATCAGCCCCAGCATTTT
.	TRBV2	TRBJ1-2	.	CASRLRSANYGYTF	TGTGCCAGCAGGTTGAGATCGGCTAACTATGGCTACACCTTC
TRBD1	TRBV6-1	TRBJ1-5	.	CASSEGTGNHQPQHF	TGTGCCAGCAGTGAAGGGACAGGGAATCATCAGCCCCAGCATTTT
TRBD1	TRBV24-1	TRBJ1-5	.	CATRGTGRNQPQHF	TGTGCCACCAGGGGGACAGGACGAAATCAGCCCCAGCATTTT
.	TRBV19	TRBJ2-1	.	CASSTQGVLYNEQFF	TGTGCCAGTAGTACCCAAGGGGTCCTTTACAATGAGCAGTTCTTC
TRBD1	TRBV6-5	TRBJ1-1	.	CASSRTGAIEAFF	TGTGCCAGCAGCAGAACAGGGGCAATAGAAGCTTTCTTT
.	TRBV5-6	TRBJ1-2	.	CASSAQGPGDYGYTF	TGTGCCAGCAGCGCTCAGGGGCCAGGGGACTATGGCTACACCTTC
.	TRBV12-2	TRBJ1-5	many	CASRSPEGRGNQPQHF	TGTGCAAGTCGCTCGCCCGAGGGAAGGGGCAATCAGCCCCAGCATTTT
.	TRBV2	TRBJ1-1	.	CASSDEGSPEAFF	TGTGCCAGCAGTGATGAGGGCTCCCCTGAAGCTTTCTTT
.	TRBV6-5	TRBJ2-6	.	CASRVTGGANVLTF	TGTGCCAGCAGAGTAACGGGGGGGGCCAACGTCCTGACTTTC
TRBD1	TRBV29-1	TRBJ1-2	.	CSVDGQGHYGYTF	TGCAGCGTTGATGGACAGGGGCACTATGGCTACACCTTC
.	TRBV7-9	TRBJ1-5	.	CASSSWSQPQHF	TGTGCCAGCAGCTCTTGGAGTCAGCCCCAGCATTTT
.	TRBV21-1	TRBJ1-1	.	CASSIKQVGNTEAFF	TGTGCCAGCAGCATTAAACAGGTGGGGAACACTGAAGCTTTCTTT
.	TRBV28	TRBJ2-2	.	CASSFSGYRELFF	TGTGCCAGCAGTTTTTCAGGGTACCGGGAGCTGTTTTTT
.	TRBV12-3/TRBV12-4	TRBJ1-2	.	CASSLPENYGYTF	TGTGCCAGCAGTTTACCCGAGAACTATGGCTACACCTTC
.	TRBV28	TRBJ2-1	.	CASISLNLEQFF	TGTGCCAGCATTTCCCTAAACTTGGAGCAGTTCTTC
.	TRBV9	TRBJ2-2	.	CASSVVPGQNSAGELFF	TGTGCCAGCAGCGTAGTACCAGGGCAAAATTCAGCCGGGGAGCTGTTTTTT
.	TRBV6-6	TRBJ2-2	few	CASSRAAITGTGELFF	TGTGCCAGCAGTCGGGCGGCAATCACGGGCACCGGGGAGCTGTTTTTT
.	TRBV14	TRBJ2-5	.	CASSQGLVGLQETQYF	TGTGCCAGCAGCCAAGGACTAGTTGGGCTTCAAGAGACCCAGTACTTC
TRBD2	TRBV10-3	TRBJ2-7	.	CAISISGGAGEQYF	TGTGCCATCAGTATTAGCGGGGGGGCCGGTGAGCAGTACTTC
.	TRBV19	TRBJ1-2	.	CASSNSQGRGGKGYTF	TGTGCCAGTAGTAACTCACAGGGACGGGGAGGGAAAGGCTACACCTTC